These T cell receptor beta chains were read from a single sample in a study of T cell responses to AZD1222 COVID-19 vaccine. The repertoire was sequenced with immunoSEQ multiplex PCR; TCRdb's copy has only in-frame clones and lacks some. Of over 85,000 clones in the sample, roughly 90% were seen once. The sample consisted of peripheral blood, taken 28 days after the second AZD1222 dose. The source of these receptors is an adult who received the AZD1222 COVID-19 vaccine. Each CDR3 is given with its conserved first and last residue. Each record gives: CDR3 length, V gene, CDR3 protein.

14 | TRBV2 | CASLKGGINYGYTF
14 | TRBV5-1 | CASSLGLAETQEYF
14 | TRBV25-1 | CASSELDTAYTIYF
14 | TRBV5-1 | CASRRTPAGHEQYF
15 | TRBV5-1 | CASSLGDRMGYEQYF
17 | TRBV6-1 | CASSEFPGNSYNSPLHF
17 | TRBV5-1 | CASSLAMQGFSTDTQYF
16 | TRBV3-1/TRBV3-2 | CASSQDWDRSHEKLFF
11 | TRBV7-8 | CASSLIETQYF
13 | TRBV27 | CASRSGLTDEQFF
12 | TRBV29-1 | CSGGGSDNEQFF
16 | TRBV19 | CASSVQVTTGLYEQYF
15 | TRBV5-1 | CASSLIAGGTDTQYF
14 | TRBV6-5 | CASSSRSGTDTQYF
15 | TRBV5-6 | CASSPGQLLSETQYF
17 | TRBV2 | CASSGSTRKGPFSGYTF
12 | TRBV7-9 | CASSSRAEGYTF
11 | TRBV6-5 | CASSSPLEQYF
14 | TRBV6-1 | CASSEGTGIDTQYF
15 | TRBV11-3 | CASSRGGPRSDTQYF
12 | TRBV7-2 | CASSSYTDTQYF
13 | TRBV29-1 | CSVELAELNTQYF
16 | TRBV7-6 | CASSPGLAGAQETQYF
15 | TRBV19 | CASSIAALTNYGHTF
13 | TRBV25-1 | CASSDPGDSPLHF
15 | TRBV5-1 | CASSLGRVQNTEAFF
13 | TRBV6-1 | CASSEERGNTIYF
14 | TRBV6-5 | CARKRGRKGEKLFF
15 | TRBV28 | CASTLDSGLYNEQFF
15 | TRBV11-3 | CASRSSGYSYNEQFF
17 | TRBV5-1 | CASSFVLSRAQGNTIYF
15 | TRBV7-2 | CASTSRLAGPNEQFF
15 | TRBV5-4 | CASSRTGKNTGELFF
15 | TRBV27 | CASTPETGNVAGYTF